This T cell receptor beta chain was captured in a study of cytotoxic CD8 clonotypes in ibrutinib-treated CLL. Study-wide findings and caveats: Public clonotypes proved infrequent, and on treatment they shrank or remained steady.

TCRdb keeps only in-frame clones here, not all; method: immunoSEQ multiplex PCR. The sample carries hundreds of thousands of clones, over 60% recorded once. As concerns this clone: Antigen unknown.

The CDR3 covers 14 residues. The J segment lost 5 bases and the V segment lost 5 bases, leaving 5 bases of the junction unmatched. Germline lookup yields CDR1 SGHVS and CDR2 FNYEAQ. The V call is TRBV7-6, the J call TRBJ2-3, with 9 bases fitting TRBD1. Source: PBMCs, taken after 36 months of ibrutinib treatment. The TCR was taken from a human donor with chronic lymphocytic leukemia. In DNA, the CDR3 is TGTGCCAGCAGCCTCGGACAGGGGCAAGATACGCAGTATTTT. Translating gives CASSLGQGQDTQYF.